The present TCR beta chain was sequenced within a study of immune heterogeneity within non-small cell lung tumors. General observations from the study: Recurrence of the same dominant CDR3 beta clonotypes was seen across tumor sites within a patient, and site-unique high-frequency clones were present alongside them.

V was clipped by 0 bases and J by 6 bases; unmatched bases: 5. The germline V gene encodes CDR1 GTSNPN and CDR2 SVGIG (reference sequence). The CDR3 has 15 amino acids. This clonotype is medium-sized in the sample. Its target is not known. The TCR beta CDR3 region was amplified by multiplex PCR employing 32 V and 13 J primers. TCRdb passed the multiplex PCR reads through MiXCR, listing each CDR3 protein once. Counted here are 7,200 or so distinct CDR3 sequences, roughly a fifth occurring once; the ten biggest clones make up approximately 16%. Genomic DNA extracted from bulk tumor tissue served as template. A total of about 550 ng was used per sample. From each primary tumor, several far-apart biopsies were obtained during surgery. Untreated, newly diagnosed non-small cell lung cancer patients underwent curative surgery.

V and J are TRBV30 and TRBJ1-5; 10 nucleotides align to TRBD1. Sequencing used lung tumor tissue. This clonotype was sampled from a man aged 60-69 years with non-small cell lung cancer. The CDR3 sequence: CAWSVPGQGSQPQHF. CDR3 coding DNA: TGTGCCTGGAGTGTACCGGGACAGGGGTCTCAGCCCCAGCATTTT.